This T cell receptor (beta chain) was found in a study of PD-1 blockade in classical Hodgkin lymphoma. Brentuximab vedotin exposure varied among the patients, all of whom had relapsed after autologous stem cell transplantation. This clone showed up just a few times. Its cognate antigen is unknown. The CDR3 is 14 amino acids. Germline V CDR1 and CDR2: SQVTM, ANQGSEA. V lost 7 bases, J lost 0 bases, and 16 bases lay in between. Assay: immunoSEQ multiplex PCR; the TCRdb copy retains only in-frame clones and omits some. The sample has about 23,000 clones, about two thirds seen once. The study, taken as a whole, reports: Similar baseline diversity was found in complete responders and newly diagnosed patients. Those starting nivolumab under 1 year post-ASCT were excluded. Although disease activity or prior therapy may be involved, causes of the repertoire differences remain undefined.

The TCR sequence derives from a human donor with classical Hodgkin lymphoma. This chain links TRBV29-1 with TRBJ2-7; D is possibly TRBD2 (6 bases). Here the sequenced sample was peripheral blood mononuclear cells (PBMCs), taken at baseline. This chain's CDR3 is CSAPPGLISYEQYF. CDR3 DNA: TGCAGCGCCCCGCCGGGACTCATCTCCTACGAGCAGTACTTC.